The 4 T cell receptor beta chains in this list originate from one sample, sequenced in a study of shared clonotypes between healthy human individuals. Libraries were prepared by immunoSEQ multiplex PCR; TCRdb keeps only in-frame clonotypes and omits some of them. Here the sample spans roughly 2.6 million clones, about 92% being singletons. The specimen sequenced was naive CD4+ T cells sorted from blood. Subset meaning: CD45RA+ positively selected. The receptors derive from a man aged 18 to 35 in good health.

The CDR3 region has the DNA TGTGCCAGCTCATCACAGGGGGCTGGGGCCAACGTCCTGACTTTC. Translated, it gives CASSSQGAGANVLTF. This rearrangement joins TRBV18 to TRBJ2-6; 8 bases map to TRBD1. Per germline, CDR1 KGHSH and CDR2 LQKENI. Trimming at V came to 5 bases and at J to 2 bases, leaving 2 bases not matched to a gene. This CDR3 spans 15 amino acids.

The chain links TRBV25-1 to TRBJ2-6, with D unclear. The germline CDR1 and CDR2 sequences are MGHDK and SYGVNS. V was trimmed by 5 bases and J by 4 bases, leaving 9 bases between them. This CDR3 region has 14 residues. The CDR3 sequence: CASSRGYGANVLTF. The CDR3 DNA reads TGTGCCAGCAGTCGAGGTTACGGGGCCAACGTCCTGACTTTC. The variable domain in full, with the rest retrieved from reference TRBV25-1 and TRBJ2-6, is EADIYQTPRYLVIGTGKKITLECSQTMGHDKMYWYQQDPGMELHLIHYSYGVNSTEKGDLSSESTVSRIRTEHFPLTLESARPSHTSQYLCASSRGYGANVLTFGAGSRLTVL.

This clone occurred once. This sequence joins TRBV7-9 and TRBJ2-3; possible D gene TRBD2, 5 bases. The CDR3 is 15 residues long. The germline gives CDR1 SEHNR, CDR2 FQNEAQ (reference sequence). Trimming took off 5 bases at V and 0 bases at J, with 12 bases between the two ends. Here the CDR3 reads CASSGSGYSTDTQYF. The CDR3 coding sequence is TGTGCCAGCAGCGGGTCGGGGTATAGCACAGATACGCAGTATTTT.

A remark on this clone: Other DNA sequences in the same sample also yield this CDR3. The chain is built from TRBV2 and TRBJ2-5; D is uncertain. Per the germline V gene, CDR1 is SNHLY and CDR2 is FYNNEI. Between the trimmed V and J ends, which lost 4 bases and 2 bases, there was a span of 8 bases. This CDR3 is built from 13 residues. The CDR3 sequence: CASSGEGQETQYF. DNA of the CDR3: TGTGCCAGCAGTGGTGAAGGTCAAGAGACCCAGTACTTC.